A single sample gave rise to the 25 T cell receptor beta chains below, sequenced in a study of OX40 agonist ivuxolimab in advanced cancers. The library relied on the immunoSEQ multiplex PCR assay. TCRdb mirrors the immuneACCESS table, restricted to in-frame sequences. Some clones are absent from its copies; in checked studies, under half trace to an unresolved V gene, and the reason for the others is unknown. The sample table records around 40,000 clones; less than 90% of these occur just once. The ten largest clones represent 5% to 5.5% of the sample. Specimen: CD4+ or CD8+ T cells sorted from blood, collected in a trial of the OX40 agonist ivuxolimab. These receptors all come from an adult with an advanced solid tumor such as melanoma, head and neck, liver or kidney cancer.

This clone was found a few times. The chain links TRBV2 to TRBJ2-1, with a tentative D call TRBD2 (6 bases). Germline V lookup: CDR1 SNHLY, CDR2 FYNNEI. This CDR3 is built from 15 residues. V was cut by 6 bases and J by 0 bases, with 12 bases left in between. DNA of the CDR3: TGTGCCAGCAGCTCTAACGGGGGCTCCTACAATGAGCAGTTCTTC. Amino acids: CASSSNGGSYNEQFF.

This sequence joins TRBV4-2 and TRBJ1-1, with 7 bases that match TRBD1. Germline trimming cut 5 bases from V and 8 bases from J; bases unmatched to any gene: 14. CDR1 and CDR2 from the germline V gene are LGHNA and YNFKEQ. This CDR3 has 15 residues. CDR3 protein: CASSSYAGGNGEAFF. CDR3 bases: TGTGCCAGCAGCTCCTATGCAGGGGGGAATGGGGAAGCTTTCTTT.

This clone was detected only a few times. The chain couples TRBV4-1 to TRBJ1-4; D not resolved. CDR3 length equals 13 residues. The V end lost 3 bases, the J end lost 8 bases, and 10 bases lay between the germline ends. Per germline, CDR1 MGHRA and CDR2 YSYEKL. CDR3 residues: CASSQGMGEKLFF. CDR3 nucleotide sequence: TGCGCCAGCAGCCAGGGGATGGGGGAAAAACTGTTTTTT.

The chain couples TRBV7-8 to TRBJ2-1; D remains ambiguous. The CDR3 extends over 12 amino acids. V was shortened by 2 bases and J by 10 bases, with 9 bases between the two germline ends. The V gene's germline CDR1 is SGHVS and CDR2 FQNEAQ. CDR3 amino acids: CASSLRHQEQFF. DNA for the CDR3: TGTGCCAGCAGCTTAAGGCACCAGGAGCAGTTCTTC. Variable domain in full (rest from reference TRBV7-8 and TRBJ2-1): GAGVSQSPRYKVAKRGQDVALRCDPISGHVSLFWYQQALGQGPEFLTYFQNEAQLDKSGLPSDRFFAERPEGSVSTLKIQRTQQEDSAVYLCASSLRHQEQFFGPGTRLTVL.

CDR3: CASSPQPGGTGNTIYF. The CDR3 coding sequence is TGCGCCAGCAGCCCTCAACCGGGGGGCACTGGAAACACCATATATTTT. The J gene is TRBJ1-3, the V gene TRBV5-1; tentative D call: TRBD1 (6 bases). Germline V gene lookup returns CDR1 SGHRS and CDR2 YFSETQ. CDR3 length: 16 residues. Trimming shortened V by 4 bases and J by 2 bases, and 16 bases separated the two germline ends.

In its sample, this clone ranks as medium-sized. The genes are TRBV2 and TRBJ1-2; D is ambiguous. V was trimmed by 6 bases and J by 0 bases, leaving 8 bases between them. From germline, CDR1 is SNHLY and CDR2 FYNNEI. This CDR3 is built from 13 residues. The DNA of the CDR3 is TGTGCCAGCAGAGGCCAGTCTAACTATGGCTACACCTTC. This sequence encodes CASRGQSNYGYTF.

This sequence joins TRBV5-4 and TRBJ1-1, with TRBD1 identical over 8 bases. CDR3 length: 15 amino acids. Looked up from germline, CDR1 is SGHNT and CDR2 is YYREEE (reference sequence). J lost 1 base, V lost 4 bases, and 6 bases had no gene match. CDR3 coding DNA: TGTGCCAGCAGCCTACAGACAGGGGCGAACACTGAAGCTTTCTTT. This codes for CASSLQTGANTEAFF. The full variable domain, completed using reference TRBV5-4 and TRBJ1-1, is ETGVTQSPTHLIKTRGQQVTLRCSSQSGHNTVSWYQQALGQGPQFIFQYYREEENGRGNFPPRFSGLQFPNYSSELNVNALELDDSALYLCASSLQTGANTEAFFGQGTRLTVV.

The chain carries TRBV4-1 and TRBJ1-5; TRBD1 is a possible D gene (6 bases). The CDR3 contains 15 residues. Per the germline V gene, CDR1 is MGHRA and CDR2 is YSYEKL. Trimming took 0 bases from V and 6 from J, leaving 12 bases between them. The DNA of the CDR3 is TGCGCCAGCAGCCAAGATTCGCAGGGGTTTCAGCCCCAGCATTTT. This sequence encodes CASSQDSQGFQPQHF.

The chain has TRBV14 and TRBJ2-7, with TRBD2 as a possible D gene (5 bases). This CDR3 has 14 residues. CDR1 is SGHDN and CDR2 is FVKESK in the germline V gene. V was pared by 7 bases and J by 4 bases, with 17 bases between. CDR3 sequence: CASTRGSGVYEQYF. CDR3 nucleotide sequence: TGTGCCAGCACCCGAGGGAGCGGAGTATACGAGCAGTACTTC.

The gene calls are TRBV2 and TRBJ1-6, with D hard to call. This CDR3 contains 14 residues. V gave up 0 bases and J gave up 5 bases, with 5 bases separating them. Per germline, CDR1 SNHLY and CDR2 FYNNEI. DNA for the CDR3: TGTGCCAGCAGTGAAGCGGGAGATAATTCACCCCTCCACTTT. Translated: CASSEAGDNSPLHF.

The chain joins TRBV28 to TRBJ1-2; D ambiguous. Germline CDR1 is MDHEN and CDR2 is SYDVKM. V lost 4 bases and J 2 bases, leaving 14 bases between the germline ends. This CDR3 is 15 amino acids long. The CDR3 bases are TGTGCCAGCAGTTCTCCCTCACTCCGGAACTATGGCTACACCTTC. Encoded protein: CASSSPSLRNYGYTF.

This clone showed up just a few times. This rearrangement joins TRBV5-1 to TRBJ1-1; D remains ambiguous. The CDR3 sequence is 14 residues long. Germline V lookup: CDR1 SGHRS, CDR2 YFSETQ. The V and J ends lost 5 bases and 2 bases respectively, with 13 bases between them. The DNA for the CDR3 is TGCGCCAGCAGGGGGTCTACCCCTAACACTGAAGCTTTCTTT. Translated: CASRGSTPNTEAFF.

The chain joins TRBV5-3 to TRBJ1-2, with D unresolved. TRBV5-3 is placed among ORFs of uncertain function. V gave up 3 bases and J gave up 7 bases, with 7 bases separating them. The CDR3 contains 11 residues. The CDR3 bases are TGTGCCAGAAGCTGGGTTTGTGGCTACACCTTC. It specifies CARSWVCGYTF.

This sequence joins TRBV10-2 and TRBJ2-7; no clear D gene. CDR3 length equals 13 residues. V shed 4 bases and J shed 6 bases, with 13 bases lying between them. Germline-derived CDR1 and CDR2 are WSHSY and SAAADI. In DNA, the CDR3 is TGCGCCAGCAGTGTGGAACGGCCCATCGAGCAGTACTTC. Translation gives CASSVERPIEQYF.

The rearrangement uses TRBV14 and TRBJ2-2; 9 bases map to TRBD1. This CDR3 comprises 15 residues. Germline lookup yields CDR1 SGHDN and CDR2 FVKESK. V lost 4 bases and J lost 5; bases outside the gene matches: 5. The CDR3 is CASSPGQGRTGELFF. The CDR3 bases are TGTGCCAGCAGCCCGGGACAGGGCAGAACCGGGGAGCTGTTTTTT. The full variable domain, its missing parts supplied by reference TRBV14 and TRBJ2-2, is EAGVTQFPSHSVIEKGQTVTLRCDPISGHDNLYWYRRVMGKEIKFLLHFVKESKQDESGMPNNRFLAERTGGTYSTLKVQPAELEDSGVYFCASSPGQGRTGELFFGEGSRLTVL.

The chain couples TRBV6-6 to TRBJ1-5, with D hard to call. The CDR3 sequence is 13 residues long. CDR1 and CDR2 (germline): MNHNY, SVGAGI (reference sequence). Trimming removed 4 bases from V and 5 bases from J, with 9 bases in between. The chain's CDR3 is CASSSGNYQPQHF. DNA for the CDR3: TGTGCCAGCAGTTCGGGCAACTATCAGCCCCAGCATTTT.

This clone was observed a few times. V gene TRBV2 combines with J gene TRBJ2-5, with 7 bases identical to TRBD2. The J segment lost 5 bases and the V segment lost 7 bases, leaving 16 bases of the junction unmatched. CDR3 length equals 16 residues. Germline values: CDR1 SNHLY, CDR2 FYNNEI. CDR3 region: CASTEAPRTSAETQYF. The CDR3 DNA reads as TGTGCCAGCACCGAAGCGCCCCGGACTAGTGCGGAGACCCAGTACTTC.

The CDR3 loop is CASKDRARNQPQHF. CDR3 nucleotides: TGTGCCAGCAAGGACAGGGCTCGCAATCAGCCCCAGCATTTT. The chain is built from TRBV6-1 and TRBJ1-5, with 8 bases aligning to TRBD1. V shed 7 bases and J 2 bases; nucleotides not matched to a gene: 4. CDR1 is MNHNS, CDR2 SASEGT, per germline. The CDR3 covers 14 residues.

This clone was counted a single time. This sequence joins TRBV5-6 and TRBJ2-2; no reliable D call. The CDR3 length is 13 residues. CDR1 and CDR2 (germline): SGHDT, YYEEEE. With 0 bases removed from V and 6 bases from J, the gap between germline ends came to 6 bases. The CDR3 here is CASSLANSGELFF. The CDR3 nucleotides are TGTGCCAGCAGCTTGGCCAACTCCGGGGAGCTGTTTTTT.

The chain carries TRBV11-2 and TRBJ2-1, with 10 bases lining up with TRBD1. The CDR3 runs to 15 residues. Germline CDR1 reads SGHAT; CDR2 reads FQNNGV. Trimming at V came to 5 bases and at J to 7 bases, leaving 8 bases not matched to a gene. The chain's CDR3 is CASSVDRGVWNEQFF. CDR3 nucleotide sequence: TGTGCCAGCAGCGTGGACAGGGGGGTATGGAATGAGCAGTTCTTC.

This chain joins TRBV6-5 and TRBJ1-2, with 9 bases lining up with TRBD1. With 3 bases clipped from V and 1 base from J, the junction kept 6 bases outside the gene matches. The CDR3 is 16 amino acids. Germline V gene lookup returns CDR1 MNHEY and CDR2 SVGAGI. In DNA, the CDR3 is TGTGCCAGCAGTTATAGGGGGACAGGGAGTAACTATGGCTACACCTTC. It encodes CASSYRGTGSNYGYTF.

This clone occurred once. This chain joins TRBV5-6 and TRBJ1-5; no firm D call. The CDR3 extends over 14 amino acids. Deletions cut 4 bases from V and 0 bases from J, with 8 bases between. Germline V CDR1 and CDR2: SGHDT, YYEEEE. The CDR3, as DNA: TGTGCCAGCAGCCGAAGGTATAGCAATCAGCCCCAGCATTTT. It specifies CASSRRYSNQPQHF.

This clone showed up just a few times. This rearrangement joins TRBV2 to TRBJ1-1; no firm D call. V lost 4 bases and J lost 1, with 16 bases in between. This CDR3 has 16 amino acids. Germline CDR1 SNHLY, CDR2 FYNNEI. CDR3: CASSVTTSLANTEAFF. In nucleotides, the CDR3 is TGTGCCAGCAGTGTCACAACCTCTCTCGCGAACACTGAAGCTTTCTTT.

V gene TRBV5-1 combines with J gene TRBJ1-4; D may be TRBD1 (6 bases). V was pared by 3 bases and J by 4 bases, with 16 bases between. The CDR3 spans 16 residues. Germline lookup yields CDR1 SGHRS and CDR2 YFSETQ. CDR3 in amino acids: CASSSGFQGNNEKLFF. The CDR3 bases are TGCGCCAGCAGCTCGGGCTTCCAGGGGAATAATGAAAAACTGTTTTTT.

This chain connects TRBV18 to TRBJ2-2, with 12 positions matching TRBD2. After removal of 5 bases from V and 7 bases from J, the junction contained 8 bases not matched to a gene. The V gene's germline CDR1 is KGHSH and CDR2 LQKENI. This CDR3 has 16 amino acids. CDR3 residues: CASSSTSGRSIGELFF. CDR3 coding DNA: TGTGCCAGCTCATCCACTAGCGGGAGGTCGATCGGGGAGCTGTTTTTT.